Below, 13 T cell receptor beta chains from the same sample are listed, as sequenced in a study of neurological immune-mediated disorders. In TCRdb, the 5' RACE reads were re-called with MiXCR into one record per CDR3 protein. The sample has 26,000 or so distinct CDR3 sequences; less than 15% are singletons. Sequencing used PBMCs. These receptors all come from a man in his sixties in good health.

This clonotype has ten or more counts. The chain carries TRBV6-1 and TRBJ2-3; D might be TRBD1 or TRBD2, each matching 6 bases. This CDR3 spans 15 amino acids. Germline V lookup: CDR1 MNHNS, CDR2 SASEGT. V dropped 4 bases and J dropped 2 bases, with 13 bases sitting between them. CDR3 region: CASSGGGTNTDTQYF. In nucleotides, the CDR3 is TGTGCCAGCAGTGGGGGCGGGACAAACACAGATACGCAGTATTTT.

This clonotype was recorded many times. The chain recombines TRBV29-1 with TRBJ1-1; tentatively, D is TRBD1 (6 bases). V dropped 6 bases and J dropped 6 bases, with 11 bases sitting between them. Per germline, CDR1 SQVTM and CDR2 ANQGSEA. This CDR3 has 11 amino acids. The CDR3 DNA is TGCAGCGTCTCCAGGGGAGCTGAAGCTTTCTTT. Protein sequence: CSVSRGAEAFF.

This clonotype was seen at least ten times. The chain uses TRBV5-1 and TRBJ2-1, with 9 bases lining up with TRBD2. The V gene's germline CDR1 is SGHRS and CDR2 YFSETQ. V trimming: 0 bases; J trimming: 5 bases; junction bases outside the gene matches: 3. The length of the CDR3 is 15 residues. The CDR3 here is CASSLATSGNNEQFF. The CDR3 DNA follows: TGCGCCAGCAGCTTGGCGACTAGCGGAAACAATGAGCAGTTCTTC.

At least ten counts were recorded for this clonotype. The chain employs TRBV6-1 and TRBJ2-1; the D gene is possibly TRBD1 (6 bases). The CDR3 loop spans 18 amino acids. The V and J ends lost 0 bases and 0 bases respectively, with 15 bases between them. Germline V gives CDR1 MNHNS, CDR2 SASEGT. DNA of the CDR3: TGTGCCAGCAGTGAAGCTTCTTGGACAGACAGCTCCTACAATGAGCAGTTCTTC. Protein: CASSEASWTDSSYNEQFF.

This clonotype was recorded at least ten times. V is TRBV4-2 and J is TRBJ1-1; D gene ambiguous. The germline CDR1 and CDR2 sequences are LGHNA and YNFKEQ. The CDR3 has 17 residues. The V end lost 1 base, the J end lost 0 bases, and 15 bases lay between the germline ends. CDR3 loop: CASSQAAWGEMNTEAFF. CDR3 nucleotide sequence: TGTGCCAGCAGCCAAGCCGCATGGGGTGAAATGAACACTGAAGCTTTCTTT.

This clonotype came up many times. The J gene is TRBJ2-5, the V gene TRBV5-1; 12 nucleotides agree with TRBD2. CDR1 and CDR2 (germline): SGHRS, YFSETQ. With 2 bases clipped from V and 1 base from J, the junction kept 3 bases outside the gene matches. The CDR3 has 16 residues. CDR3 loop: CASSLGLAGPQETQYF. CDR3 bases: TGCGCCAGCAGCTTAGGACTAGCGGGGCCCCAAGAGACCCAGTACTTC.

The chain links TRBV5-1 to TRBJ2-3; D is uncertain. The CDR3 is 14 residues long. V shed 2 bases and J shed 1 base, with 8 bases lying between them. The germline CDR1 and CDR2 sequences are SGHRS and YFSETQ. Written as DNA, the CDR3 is TGCGCCAGCAGCTTCCTAGTGGGCACAGATACGCAGTATTTT. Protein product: CASSFLVGTDTQYF.

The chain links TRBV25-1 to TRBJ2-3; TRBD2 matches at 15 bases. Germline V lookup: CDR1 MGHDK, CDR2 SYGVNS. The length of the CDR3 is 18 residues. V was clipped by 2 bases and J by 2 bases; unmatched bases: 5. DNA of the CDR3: TGTGCCAGCAGTGAACTAGGGACTAGCGGGGGGTCCACAGATACGCAGTATTTT. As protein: CASSELGTSGGSTDTQYF.

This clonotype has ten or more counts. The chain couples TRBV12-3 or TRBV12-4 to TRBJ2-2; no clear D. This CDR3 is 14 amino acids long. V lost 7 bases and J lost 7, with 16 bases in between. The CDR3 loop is CASNQDGRLGELFF. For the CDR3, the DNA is TGTGCCAGCAACCAGGACGGTCGCCTCGGGGAGCTGTTTTTT.

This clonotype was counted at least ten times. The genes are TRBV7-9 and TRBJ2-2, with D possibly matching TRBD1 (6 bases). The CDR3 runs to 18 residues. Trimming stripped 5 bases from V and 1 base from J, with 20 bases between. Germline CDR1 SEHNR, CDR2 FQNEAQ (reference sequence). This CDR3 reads CASSQYAAWTVNTGELFF. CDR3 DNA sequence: TGTGCCAGCAGCCAATACGCGGCGTGGACAGTGAACACCGGGGAGCTGTTTTTT.

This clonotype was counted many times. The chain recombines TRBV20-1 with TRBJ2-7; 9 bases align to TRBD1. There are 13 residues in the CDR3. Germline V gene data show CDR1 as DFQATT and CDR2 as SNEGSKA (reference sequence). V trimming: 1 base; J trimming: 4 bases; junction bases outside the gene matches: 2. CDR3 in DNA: TGCAGTGCTAGAGGACAGGGGGTATACGAGCAGTACTTC. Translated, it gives CSARGQGVYEQYF.

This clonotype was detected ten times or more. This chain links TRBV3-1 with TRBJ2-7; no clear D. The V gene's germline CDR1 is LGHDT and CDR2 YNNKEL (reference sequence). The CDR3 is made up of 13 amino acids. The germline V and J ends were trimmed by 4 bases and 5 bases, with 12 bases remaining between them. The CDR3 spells CASSRMDGHEQYF. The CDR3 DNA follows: TGTGCCAGCAGCCGAATGGACGGTCACGAGCAGTACTTC.

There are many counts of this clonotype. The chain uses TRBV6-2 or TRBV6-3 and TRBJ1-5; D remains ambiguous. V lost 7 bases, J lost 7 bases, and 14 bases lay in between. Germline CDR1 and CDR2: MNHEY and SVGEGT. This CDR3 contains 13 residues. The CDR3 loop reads CASNDVRTQPQHF. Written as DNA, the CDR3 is TGTGCCAGCAATGACGTGAGAACGCAGCCCCAGCATTTT.